This entry concerns a single T cell receptor beta chain. Per the study methods: Nucleated cell number was recorded as an estimate derived from reference gene primer amplification. Assay used: immunoSEQ multiplex PCR; TCRdb lists only in-frame clones, some missing. The D gene and trimming were derived from the DNA, and the V and J assignments and clone size from that table. Found here are under 140,000 clones, around nine tenths of them singletons; the top ten hold around 3.2%. This entry belongs to a study of blood T cell repertoires in COVID-19. Germline V gives CDR1 SGHNT, CDR2 YENEEA. This CDR3 has 16 residues. V was cut by 2 bases and J by 0 bases, with 14 bases left in between.

This clonotype was sampled from a woman aged 50 to 60 with acute or convalescent COVID-19. This chain joins TRBV11-3 and TRBJ2-7; weak D call: TRBD2 (6 bases). Sequencing input: peripheral blood. CDR3 in amino acids: CASSLSFSGVSYEQYF. The CDR3 nucleotides read TGTGCCAGCAGCTTATCGTTTAGCGGCGTCTCCTACGAGCAGTACTTC.